Here is one T cell receptor beta chain with its context. The clone's antigen remains unknown. One base away there is no much larger clone; base qualities are not given. This specimen comes from a study of CD4 T cells in relation to SARS-CoV-2 and coronaviruses (dated by TCRdb to about 2021). Study-level background: The ViraFEST assay cultured PBMCs with antigen for roughly nine days, then sequenced TCR beta CDR3s to find antigen-specific clonal expansions. HLA restriction was mapped for shared crossreactive spike epitopes using patient-derived lymphoblastoid cell lines. The Adaptive Biotechnologies TCR-sequencing kit was used to sequence samples from three pre-COVID donors and the naive versus memory experiments, while other data came from Illumina-based sequencing. The study assessed, at the TCR clonotype level, memory CD4+ T cell crossreactivity between SARS-CoV-2 and common cold coronavirus spike proteins. The negative reference condition was either a culture with an HIV-1 Nef peptide pool or a culture with no peptide. For other donors in the study, expansion assays were sequenced with a different, Illumina-based TCR-beta assay.

Results the study describes overall, beyond this receptor: Crossreactivity analysis was centred on spike protein, so crossreactivity against other viral proteins was not assessed. The study was constrained by small numbers of patients and of tested TCRs. Memory CD4+ clonotypes crossrecognizing SARS-CoV-2 and at least one common cold coronavirus spike were found in 55% to 70% of donors. Significantly weaker SARS-CoV-2-driven expansion was shown by crossreactive clones than by monoreactive clones, consistent with antigenic imprinting. Because no donor provided both pre-pandemic and post-infection samples, tracing the source of pre-existing responses was limited.

The CDR3 runs 13 residues from the cysteine to the phenylalanine. The CDR3 DNA has 39 bases and is translated from base 1. The germline V gene (reference sequence) sets CDR1 to SEHNR and CDR2 to FQNEAQ. At the junction V is shortened by 4 bases and J by 10 bases; bases outside the gene matches: 7. CD4+ T cells from unexposed donors were collected before the COVID-19 pandemic (2011-2018). After around 11 days of culture, CD4+ T cells were isolated with the EasySep CD4+ T cell isolation kit. Unexposed donor CD4+ T cells were tested for reactivity to SARS-CoV-2 S and N and four common cold coronavirus spike pools, as cell number allowed. Each well received 1.5 million to 2.5 million PBMCs, cultured in IMDM supplemented with around 4.7% human AB serum and approximately 9.7 IU/ml IL-2. Half of the culture medium was replaced with fresh IL-2-containing medium on days 3 and 7. Triplicate replicate wells were generally used for each peptide culture condition. The leukapheresis product for the unexposed donors was obtained through commercial purchase. Ficoll-Paque PLUS gradient centrifugation was used to isolate PBMCs from either whole blood or leukapheresis product. PBMCs were either cryopreserved at -140 degrees C or used fresh in the expansion assay. The QIAamp Micro DNA Kit was used to extract genomic DNA from the CD4+ T cells.

The library was made by the immunoSEQ multiplex PCR assay. The original methods were these. During preprocessing, nonproductive sequences were removed, along with CDR3s that did not begin with C, did not end with F or W, or were shorter than 7 amino acids. Antigen-specific clonotypes were called with the MANAFEST web app on the basis of expansion relative to the reference and to other culture wells. A clone counted as positive if significantly expanded in 2 of 3 replicate wells versus the reference culture at FDR below 0.05. Positive clones also required significant expansion versus all other tandem wells and an odds ratio above 5. CDR3 homology was quantified as pairwise Levenshtein distance, calculated with the stringdist R package after three terminal residues were trimmed from each end. TCRdb provides this immuneACCESS table in a form limited to in-frame rearrangements. Some clones are lacking; in checked studies, under half of them reflect an unresolved V gene, and why the rest are absent is not known. That table furnishes V, J and clone size, whereas the DNA furnished D and trimming. The sample records roughly 20,000 clones, approximately 78% of which are singletons. Under 20% of the sample goes to the ten largest clones.

The receptor was derived from a human donor in good health. The receptor chain draws on TRBV7-9 and TRBJ1-5, with TRBD1 identical over 7 junction bases. The sample comprised CD4+ T cells from PBMCs, cultured in vitro. The CDR3 corresponds to CASSSDRVGPQHF. DNA sequence: TGTGCCAGCAGCTCAGACAGGGTCGGACCCCAGCATTTT.